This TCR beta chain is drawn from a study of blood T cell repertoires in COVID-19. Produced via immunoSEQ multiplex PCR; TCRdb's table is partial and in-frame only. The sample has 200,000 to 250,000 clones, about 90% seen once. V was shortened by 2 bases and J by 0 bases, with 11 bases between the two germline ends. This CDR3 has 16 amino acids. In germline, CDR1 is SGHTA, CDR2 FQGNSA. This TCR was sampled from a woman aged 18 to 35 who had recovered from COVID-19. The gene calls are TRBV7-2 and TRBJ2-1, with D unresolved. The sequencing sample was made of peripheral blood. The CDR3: CASSLRSPSSYNEQFF. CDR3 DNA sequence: TGTGCCAGCAGCTTAAGGAGTCCTAGCTCCTACAATGAGCAGTTCTTC.